This record covers a single TCR beta chain. What it binds is not known. Germline CDR1 reads SGHTA; CDR2 reads FQGTGA. The CDR3 spans 18 residues. The V and J ends lost 5 bases and 4 bases, in that order; junction bases with no gene match: 14. This sample stems from a study of long-term antiretroviral therapy in people with HIV. Study results and limitations: Blood obtained between the mid-2000s and the late 2010s may reflect older ART regimens.

At survey level, the immunoSEQ assay was run in its v3.0 version. Sequencing had a target that covered about 40,000-55,000 T-cell genomes per sample. Clones were read by immunoSEQ multiplex PCR, and TCRdb kept only the in-frame ones, dropping some. Of some 20,000 clones detected, over 60% appear once; the ten largest clones hold around 13%. This receptor was identified in a woman aged 25 to 39 with HIV. The gene calls are TRBV7-3 and TRBJ2-7; 13 bases line up with TRBD2. The source material was unsorted PBMCs, sampled 2.9 years after starting antiretroviral therapy. The CDR3 nucleotides read TGTGCCAGCAGCATCATACACCTCACTAGCGGGGGGGCTTACGAGCAGTACTTC. Protein sequence: CASSIIHLTSGGAYEQYF.